The text below deals with one TCR beta chain. This same CDR3 is encoded by further DNA sequences in the sample. The germline gives CDR1 SGHTA, CDR2 FQGNSA. V lost 3 bases, J lost 0 bases, and 5 bases lay in between. The CDR3 is 13 residues long. This sample was included in a study of blood T cell repertoires in COVID-19. The protocol was immunoSEQ multiplex PCR, while the TCRdb copy is restricted to in-frame clones and leaves out a portion. Of more than 110,000 clones listed, around four fifths were seen once; the top ten hold approximately 6%. This clonotype was sampled from a woman aged 45-65 years who had recovered from COVID-19. The sequenced sample was PBMCs or T cells enriched from blood (not recorded which). The rearrangement joins TRBV7-2 to TRBJ1-1; no clear D. The CDR3 DNA reads TGTGCCAGCAGCTTCCTAATGAACACTGAAGCTTTCTTT. Protein sequence: CASSFLMNTEAFF.